A single sample gave rise to the 30 T cell receptor beta chains below, sequenced in a study of T cells after yellow fever vaccination. TCRdb re-derived calls from the 5' RACE reads in MiXCR, one entry per CDR3 protein. This sample has some 500,000 distinct CDR3 sequences, with approximately 13% found just once. The specimen comprised PBMCs, sampled on the day of the yellow fever booster vaccination. The origin of the receptors is a man aged 30 to 45 who received the YFV17D yellow fever vaccine.

The rearrangement uses TRBV7-9 and TRBJ2-5; 9 positions agree with TRBD1. This CDR3 contains 14 residues. Per germline, CDR1 SEHNR and CDR2 FQNEAQ (reference sequence). Trimming cost V 4 bases and J 5 bases; bases outside gene matches: 5. The CDR3 DNA is TGTGCCAGCAGCTCACAGGGGGCGGTGGAGACCCAGTACTTC. Amino acids: CASSSQGAVETQYF.

The chain links TRBV7-9 to TRBJ2-5; 7 bases match TRBD1. Germline V CDR1 and CDR2: SEHNR, FQNEAQ (reference sequence). This CDR3 contains 14 residues. The V segment lost 5 bases and the J segment 4 bases; nucleotides outside the gene matches: 7. Here the CDR3 reads CASSIPRDRETQYF. The CDR3 bases are TGTGCCAGCAGCATCCCCCGGGACAGAGAGACCCAGTACTTC.

This clonotype has only a few counts. The chain carries TRBV20-1 and TRBJ2-1, with D unresolved. This CDR3 has 11 amino acids. V gave up 6 bases and J gave up 3 bases, with 6 bases separating them. Germline-derived CDR1 and CDR2 are DFQATT and SNEGSKA (reference sequence). CDR3 in amino acids: CSANVYNEQFF. In DNA form, the CDR3 reads TGCAGTGCAAACGTCTACAATGAGCAGTTCTTC.

This clonotype was counted many times. CDR3 protein: CASSNRGPGSEQFF. Here the CDR3 DNA reads TGCGCCAGCAGCAACAGGGGGCCGGGGTCTGAGCAGTTCTTC. V usage is TRBV5-1 and J usage is TRBJ2-1; 9 nucleotides line up with TRBD1. Germline V gene sequence: CDR1 SGHRS, CDR2 YFSETQ. This CDR3 comprises 14 residues. Trimming removed 4 bases from V and 9 bases from J; junction bases left unmatched: 8.

The rearrangement uses TRBV7-2 and TRBJ2-7; D is uncertain. V was cut by 1 base and J by 1 base, with 8 bases left in between. This CDR3 is 14 amino acids long. Per the germline V gene, CDR1 is SGHTA and CDR2 is FQGNSA. CDR3 coding DNA: TGTGCCAGCAGCTTAGTGGACGCATCCTACGAGCAGTACTTC. Translation gives CASSLVDASYEQYF.

This clonotype occurred many times. In DNA, the CDR3 is TGTGCCAGCAGGGACCGAAGGGGCATGAACACTGAAGCTTTCTTT. Its protein is CASRDRRGMNTEAFF. V gene TRBV7-8 combines with J gene TRBJ1-1; D may be TRBD1 (5 bases). CDR1 SGHVS and CDR2 FQNEAQ come from the germline V gene. Between the trimmed V and J ends, which lost 6 bases and 0 bases, there was a span of 14 bases. CDR3 size: 15 residues. Filled out from reference TRBV7-8 and TRBJ1-1, the complete variable domain reads GAGVSQSPRYKVAKRGQDVALRCDPISGHVSLFWYQQALGQGPEFLTYFQNEAQLDKSGLPSDRFFAERPEGSVSTLKIQRTQQEDSAVYLCASRDRRGMNTEAFFGQGTRLTVV.

V is TRBV5-1 and J is TRBJ2-1; 8 bases agree with TRBD1. CDR1 SGHRS and CDR2 YFSETQ come from the germline V gene. The ends lost 3 bases at V and 6 bases at J; junction bases unmatched: 11. This CDR3 region has 16 residues. The CDR3 loop reads CASSSPIQTGVNEQFF. Here the CDR3 DNA reads TGCGCCAGCAGCTCACCGATACAGACAGGGGTCAATGAGCAGTTCTTC. Looking up the rest from reference TRBV5-1 and TRBJ2-1 gives the full variable domain: KAGVTQTPRYLIKTRGQQVTLSCSPISGHRSVSWYQQTPGQGLQFLFEYFSETQRNKGNFPGRFSGRQFSNSRSEMNVSTLELGDSALYLCASSSPIQTGVNEQFFGPGTRLTVL.

This clonotype was detected only a few times. This chain uses TRBV2 with TRBJ2-4; D is unresolved. V lost 4 bases and J 8 bases, leaving 9 bases between the germline ends. The CDR3 runs to 12 residues. Germline CDR1 is SNHLY and CDR2 is FYNNEI. CDR3 region: CASSASLDIQYF. CDR3 sequence (DNA): TGTGCCAGCAGTGCTTCGCTAGACATTCAGTACTTC.

The chain combines TRBV6-1 with TRBJ2-3, with unresolved D. V dropped 4 bases and J dropped 4 bases, with 9 bases sitting between them. Germline V gives CDR1 MNHNS, CDR2 SASEGT. This CDR3 is 13 amino acids long. Here the CDR3 reads CASSAGVPDTQYF. The CDR3, as DNA: TGTGCCAGCAGTGCTGGTGTACCAGATACGCAGTATTTT.

This clonotype has a handful of counts. The chain carries TRBV19 and TRBJ2-5, with 9 bases lining up with TRBD1. The CDR3 is made up of 16 amino acids. CDR1 and CDR2 from the germline V gene are LNHDA and SQIVND (reference sequence). Unmatched junction bases numbered 11, after V lost 5 bases and J lost 4 bases. DNA of the CDR3: TGTGCCAGTAGTCAATTGTCCGGGACAGGGAGAGAGACCCAGTACTTC. This sequence encodes CASSQLSGTGRETQYF.

This clonotype was recorded a few times. This chain uses TRBV5-5 with TRBJ1-4; 8 positions agree with TRBD1. Per germline, CDR1 SGHKS and CDR2 YYEKEE (reference sequence). CDR3 length equals 13 residues. With V trimmed by 4 bases and J by 7 bases, 3 bases remained unmatched. CDR3 loop: CASSRTGSEKLFF. In nucleotides, the CDR3 is TGTGCCAGCAGCCGGACAGGGAGTGAAAAACTGTTTTTT. Combining the CDR3 with reference TRBV5-5 and TRBJ1-4 gives the whole variable domain DAGVTQSPTHLIKTRGQQVTLRCSPISGHKSVSWYQQVLGQGPQFIFQYYEKEERGRGNFPDRFSARQFPNYSSELNVNALLLGDSALYLCASSRTGSEKLFFGSGTQLSVL.

The chain links TRBV29-1 to TRBJ2-2; D is unclear. Germline values: CDR1 SQVTM, CDR2 ANQGSEA. The CDR3 spans 12 residues. V lost 6 bases to trimming and J lost 4 bases, with 9 bases between them. DNA for the CDR3: TGCAGCGTGGGCAAAGGCACCGGGGAGCTGTTTTTT. Protein product: CSVGKGTGELFF.

V and J are TRBV2 and TRBJ2-7; D may be TRBD2 (5 bases). V gave up 7 bases and J gave up 0 bases, with 16 bases separating them. This CDR3 region has 15 residues. Looked up from germline, CDR1 is SNHLY and CDR2 is FYNNEI. As DNA, the CDR3 is TGTGCCAGCATCTCTCGGGATTCCAACTCCTACGAGCAGTACTTC. Protein product: CASISRDSNSYEQYF.

This clonotype was picked up a small number of times. The J gene is TRBJ2-1, the V gene TRBV12-3 or TRBV12-4, with D perhaps matching TRBD2 (6 bases). Between the trimmed V and J ends, which lost 6 bases and 4 bases, there was a span of 16 bases. The CDR3 is made up of 15 amino acids. CDR3 in amino acids: CASSPRLGAYNEQFF. The CDR3 bases are TGTGCCAGCAGCCCCCGACTAGGGGCTTACAATGAGCAGTTCTTC.

The genes are TRBV6-2 or TRBV6-3 and TRBJ1-5; TRBD1 might be the D (5 bases). V lost 6 bases to trimming and J lost 7 bases, with 25 bases between them. The CDR3 runs 17 residues. Germline V CDR1 and CDR2: MNHEY, SVGEGT. CDR3 in DNA: TGTGCCAGCAGCTCCGGGACCGAGGCATGGGGGGACCAGCCCCAGCATTTT. Its protein product is CASSSGTEAWGDQPQHF.

This clonotype was counted between two and nine times. The V and J genes are TRBV5-1 and TRBJ2-5, with 7 positions matching TRBD2. Trimming at V came to 4 bases and at J to 5 bases, leaving 14 bases not matched to a gene. The CDR3 runs to 16 residues. The germline gives CDR1 SGHRS, CDR2 YFSETQ. The CDR3 protein is CASSPSGTGGSETQYF. For the CDR3, the DNA is TGCGCCAGCAGCCCCTCTGGAACGGGAGGATCGGAGACCCAGTACTTC.

The rearrangement uses TRBV6-1 and TRBJ2-7; tentatively, D is TRBD2 (6 bases). V was trimmed by 8 bases and J by 7 bases, leaving 18 bases between them. CDR3 length: 13 residues. CDR1 and CDR2 from the germline V gene are MNHNS and SASEGT. CDR3 sequence: CASGPTDAGEQYF. DNA of the CDR3: TGTGCCAGCGGTCCAACTGATGCGGGGGAGCAGTACTTC.

The chain uses TRBV5-5 and TRBJ2-7; either TRBD1 or TRBD2 may supply D (5 bases each). The ends were cut back, 3 bases at V and 2 bases at J, with 15 bases in the middle. The CDR3 covers 15 residues. The germline V gene has CDR1 SGHKS and CDR2 YYEKEE (reference sequence). CDR3 in amino acids: CASSWEADTTYEQYF. The CDR3, as DNA: TGTGCCAGCAGCTGGGAAGCGGACACCACCTACGAGCAGTACTTC.

This clonotype was counted a few times. The chain links TRBV5-1 to TRBJ2-1, with 9 nucleotides matching TRBD2. Trimming took 4 bases from V and 5 from J; bases not matched to a gene: 4. CDR1 and CDR2 from the germline V gene are SGHRS and YFSETQ. The CDR3 totals 14 residues. The CDR3 DNA sequence: TGCGCCAGCAGCAGACTAGCGGTCAACAATGAGCAGTTCTTC. Protein sequence: CASSRLAVNNEQFF.

This clonotype has more than one count but fewer than ten. This chain links TRBV20-1 with TRBJ2-5; D is perhaps TRBD1 (5 bases). V was pared by 3 bases and J by 1 base, with 9 bases between. Germline values: CDR1 DFQATT, CDR2 SNEGSKA (reference sequence). The CDR3 totals 13 residues. CDR3 DNA sequence: TGCAGTGCTAGCTGGGGCACCCAAGAGACCCAGTACTTC. It is translated as CSASWGTQETQYF.

The chain recombines TRBV7-9 with TRBJ2-7; 9 nucleotides align to TRBD1. V lost 5 bases and J lost 1; bases outside the gene matches: 6. Germline V gives CDR1 SEHNR, CDR2 FQNEAQ (reference sequence). The CDR3 runs to 15 residues. The CDR3 nucleotides read TGTGCCAGCAGCGCCGGGACAGGGTTTTCCTACGAGCAGTACTTC. Translation gives CASSAGTGFSYEQYF.

The rearrangement joins TRBV12-3 or TRBV12-4 to TRBJ1-6; no clear D gene. The CDR3 is 13 residues long. Trimming left V 2 bases short and J 7 bases short, with 6 bases between. CDR3 protein: CASSLSQNSPLHF. CDR3 sequence (DNA): TGTGCCAGCAGTTTAAGTCAAAATTCACCCCTCCACTTT.

This clonotype has just a few counts. V and J are TRBV7-2 and TRBJ1-3; 9 nucleotides line up with TRBD1. Germline V gene data show CDR1 as SGHTA and CDR2 as FQGNSA. The CDR3 is made up of 15 amino acids. The junction had 4 bases not matched to a gene; V was cut back by 3 bases and J by 4 bases. Here the CDR3 DNA reads TGTGCCAGCAGCTTCGGACAGGGGCCAGGAAACACCATATATTTT. The encoded protein is CASSFGQGPGNTIYF.

The CDR3 loop is CASSEMNYGYTF. The CDR3 DNA follows: TGTGCCAGCAGTGAAATGAACTATGGCTACACCTTC. V is TRBV6-1 and J is TRBJ1-2; no firm D call. CDR1 and CDR2 from the germline V gene are MNHNS and SASEGT. CDR3 length: 12 amino acids. Trimming cost V 2 bases and J 2 bases, with 3 bases left between them.

V and J are TRBV7-6 and TRBJ2-2; D is perhaps TRBD1 (6 bases). This CDR3 region has 16 residues. Trimming took off 4 bases at V and 6 bases at J, with 18 bases between the two ends. Germline assignment: CDR1 SGHVS and CDR2 FNYEAQ. The CDR3 DNA reads as TGTGCCAGCAGCTCCTATACAGGGAATTCGCCCGGGGAGCTGTTTTTT. The encoded protein is CASSSYTGNSPGELFF.

The V and J genes are TRBV5-1 and TRBJ2-1; TRBD2 matches at 7 bases. J gave up 0 bases and V 4 bases, and 7 bases lay outside the gene matches. This CDR3 has 16 amino acids. The germline V gene has CDR1 SGHRS and CDR2 YFSETQ. CDR3 sequence reads: CASSPQLASSYNEQFF. The CDR3 DNA reads as TGCGCCAGCAGCCCCCAACTAGCGAGCTCCTACAATGAGCAGTTCTTC.

The chain couples TRBV3-1 to TRBJ2-2; D may be TRBD1 or TRBD2 (5 bases each). The CDR3 is 14 residues long. V was pared by 0 bases and J by 4 bases, with 6 bases between. The germline V gene encodes CDR1 LGHDT and CDR2 YNNKEL (reference sequence). CDR3: CASSQDGGTGELFF. The CDR3 nucleotides are TGTGCCAGCAGCCAAGATGGGGGCACCGGGGAGCTGTTTTTT.

The chain joins TRBV9 to TRBJ1-3; TRBD1 matches at 9 bases. This CDR3 has 14 residues. The germline gives CDR1 SGDLS, CDR2 YYNGEE. Germline trimming cut 7 bases from V and 7 bases from J; bases unmatched to any gene: 9. The CDR3 region is CASGPGDRVNTIYF. CDR3 bases: TGTGCCAGCGGCCCCGGGGACAGGGTGAACACCATATATTTT. Variable domain in full (rest from reference TRBV9 and TRBJ1-3): DSGVTQTPKHLITATGQRVTLRCSPRSGDLSVYWYQQSLDQGLQFLIQYYNGEERAKGNILERFSAQQFPDLHSELNLSSLELGDSALYFCASGPGDRVNTIYFGEGSWLTVV.

This chain uses TRBV7-2 with TRBJ2-7; D ambiguous. Trimming left V 5 bases short and J 2 bases short, with 10 bases between. The length of the CDR3 is 13 residues. The germline V gene has CDR1 SGHTA and CDR2 FQGNSA. The CDR3 loop reads CASSLQVPYEQYF. In nucleotides, the CDR3 is TGTGCCAGCAGCCTCCAGGTTCCCTACGAGCAGTACTTC.

This clonotype showed up many times. The chain combines TRBV18 with TRBJ2-3, with D unresolved. The V end was cut by 4 bases, the J end by 4 bases, with 12 bases between. This CDR3 has 14 amino acids. Germline V gene data show CDR1 as KGHSH and CDR2 as LQKENI. The CDR3 sequence: CASSRDQQADTQYF. In nucleotides, the CDR3 is TGTGCCAGCTCACGTGACCAGCAGGCAGATACGCAGTATTTT.